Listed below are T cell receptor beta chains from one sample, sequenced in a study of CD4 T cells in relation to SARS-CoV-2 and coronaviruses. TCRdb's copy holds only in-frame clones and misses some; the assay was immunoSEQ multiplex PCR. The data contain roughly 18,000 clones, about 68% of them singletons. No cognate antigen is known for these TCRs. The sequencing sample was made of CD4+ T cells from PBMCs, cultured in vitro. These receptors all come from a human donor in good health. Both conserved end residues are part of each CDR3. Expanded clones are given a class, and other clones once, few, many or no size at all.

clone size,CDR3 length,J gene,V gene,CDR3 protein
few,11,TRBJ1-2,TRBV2,CASGLRFGYTF
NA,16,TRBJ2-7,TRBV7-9,CASSAYHGTATSEQYF
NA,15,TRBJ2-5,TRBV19,CASSIAGFVRETQYF
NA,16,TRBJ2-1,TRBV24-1,CATSDIGTISYNEQFF
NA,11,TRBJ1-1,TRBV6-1,CASSRETEAFF
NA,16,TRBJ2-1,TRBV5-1,CASSGPASGGYNEQFF
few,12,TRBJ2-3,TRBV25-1,CASSPWGDTQYF
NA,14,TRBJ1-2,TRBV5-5,CASSPLGTQYGYTF
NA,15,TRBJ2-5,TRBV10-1,CASSSRQLGEETQYF
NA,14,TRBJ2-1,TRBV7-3,CASSPQSRANEQFF
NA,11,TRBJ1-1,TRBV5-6,CASSWSGEAFF
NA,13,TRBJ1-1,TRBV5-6,CASSRQGQIEAFF
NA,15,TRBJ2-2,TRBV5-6,CASSTPGLNTGELFF
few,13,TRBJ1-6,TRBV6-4,CASSGGPGSPLHF
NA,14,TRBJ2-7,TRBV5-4,CASSLKQGGYEQYF
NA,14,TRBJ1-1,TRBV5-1,CASSLGGRYTEAFF